Following are 10 T cell receptor beta chains from one sample sequenced in a study of T-cell reconstitution after alpha-beta-depleted transplantation in children. Library preparation (for TCRbeta) was performed with unique molecular identifiers. TCRdb passed the PCR reads through MiXCR, listing each CDR3 protein once. The sample consists of some 280,000 distinct CDR3 sequences, approximately 9.8% of them appearing once. The starting material was PBMCs from the stem cell graft donor, obtained from the stem cell graft. The source of these receptors is a human donor who donated a stem cell graft to a child with SCID.

V is TRBV14 and J is TRBJ2-7; 8 bases are shared with TRBD2. In germline, CDR1 is SGHDN, CDR2 FVKESK. This CDR3 is 15 amino acids long. The junction had 4 bases not matched to a gene; V was cut back by 0 bases and J by 3 bases. The CDR3 coding sequence is TGTGCCAGCAGCCAAGAGGACAGCGGGGGCTACGAGCAGTACTTC. It yields the protein CASSQEDSGGYEQYF.

This clonotype was counted between two and nine times. The chain couples TRBV2 to TRBJ1-2; 7 bases line up with TRBD1. V trimming: 8 bases; J trimming: 4 bases; junction bases outside the gene matches: 13. The CDR3 is made up of 15 amino acids. CDR1 and CDR2 (germline): SNHLY, FYNNEI. CDR3: CASLDLGDRPYGYTF. CDR3 bases: TGTGCCAGCCTCGACCTTGGGGACAGACCCTATGGCTACACCTTC.

In this sample, this clonotype turned up many times. V is TRBV3-1 and J is TRBJ2-7; either TRBD1 or TRBD2 may fit D (5 bases each). V was clipped by 0 bases and J by 2 bases, with 8 bases between them. The CDR3 totals 14 residues. Germline V gene data show CDR1 as LGHDT and CDR2 as YNNKEL (reference sequence). This chain's CDR3 is CASSQDWDPYEQYF. CDR3 bases: TGTGCCAGCAGCCAAGATTGGGACCCCTACGAGCAGTACTTC.

This clonotype occurred a few times. J is TRBJ2-3 and V is TRBV7-8, with D perhaps TRBD2 (6 bases). CDR3 length equals 16 residues. Trimming stripped 0 bases from V and 3 bases from J, with 13 bases between. Per the germline V gene, CDR1 is SGHVS and CDR2 is FQNEAQ. The CDR3 protein is CASSLAREDLTDTQYF. The CDR3, as DNA: TGTGCCAGCAGCTTAGCGCGGGAAGATTTGACAGATACGCAGTATTTT.

This chain connects TRBV20-1 to TRBJ2-3, with 11 positions matching TRBD2. V trimming: 5 bases; J trimming: 7 bases; junction bases outside the gene matches: 5. This CDR3 region has 13 residues. Germline loops: CDR1 DFQATT, CDR2 SNEGSKA (reference sequence). CDR3: CSALAGGPYTQYF. The CDR3 coding sequence is TGCAGTGCTTTAGCGGGGGGGCCGTATACGCAGTATTTT.

V is TRBV12-3 or TRBV12-4 and J is TRBJ1-3; possible D gene TRBD1, 5 bases. Trimming stripped 3 bases from V and 7 bases from J, with 13 bases between. CDR3 length: 14 residues. Here the CDR3 reads CASSFGTFGNTIYF. The CDR3 DNA reads as TGTGCCAGCAGTTTCGGGACTTTCGGTAACACCATATATTTT.

This clonotype was counted ten times or more. The chain joins TRBV20-1 to TRBJ1-1; D is unresolved. The V gene's germline CDR1 is DFQATT and CDR2 SNEGSKA (reference sequence). The ends were cut back, 0 bases at V and 6 bases at J, with 5 bases in the middle. The CDR3 has 11 amino acids. The CDR3 coding sequence is TGCAGTGCTAGAGATCAGCCTGAAGCTTTCTTT. As protein: CSARDQPEAFF.

This clonotype was seen many times. A much bigger clone sits one base away, suggesting this may be a read error. The J gene is TRBJ2-5, the V gene TRBV29-1; possibly TRBD1 or TRBD2 for D (5 bases each). The V gene's germline CDR1 is SQVTM and CDR2 ANQGSEA. V lost 6 bases, J lost 1 base, and 9 bases lay in between. There are 12 residues in the CDR3. As DNA, the CDR3 is TGCAGCGTGGGACCGAGCCAAGAGACCCAGTACTTC. Translated: CSVGPSQETQYF.

This clonotype was observed at least ten times. The V call is TRBV20-1, the J call TRBJ2-1; D is unclear. Germline V gives CDR1 DFQATT, CDR2 SNEGSKA (reference sequence). The CDR3 is 15 residues long. The germline V and J ends were trimmed by 5 bases and 0 bases, with 14 bases remaining between them. CDR3 DNA sequence: TGCAGTGCTTCCTCGTTCGAGACCTCCTACAATGAGCAGTTCTTC. Its translation: CSASSFETSYNEQFF.

This clonotype was detected only a few times. V gene TRBV6-1 combines with J gene TRBJ2-5; TRBD1 might be the D (5 bases). The CDR3 is 13 residues long. V lost 7 bases and J 4 bases, leaving 13 bases between the germline ends. The germline V gene has CDR1 MNHNS and CDR2 SASEGT. CDR3 sequence reads: CASTGQPGETQYF. The CDR3 DNA reads as TGTGCCAGCACAGGGCAGCCTGGAGAGACCCAGTACTTC.